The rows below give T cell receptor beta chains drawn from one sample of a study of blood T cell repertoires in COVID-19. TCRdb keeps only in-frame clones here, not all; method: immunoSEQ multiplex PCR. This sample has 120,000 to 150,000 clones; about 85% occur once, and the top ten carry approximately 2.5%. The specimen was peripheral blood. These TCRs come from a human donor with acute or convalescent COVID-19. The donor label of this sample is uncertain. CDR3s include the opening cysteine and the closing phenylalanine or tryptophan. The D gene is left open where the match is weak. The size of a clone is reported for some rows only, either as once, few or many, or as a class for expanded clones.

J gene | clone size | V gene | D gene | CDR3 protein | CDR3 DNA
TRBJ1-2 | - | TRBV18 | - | CASSQGLETPYGYTF | TGTGCCAGCTCACAGGGGCTCGAAACCCCCTATGGCTACACCTTC
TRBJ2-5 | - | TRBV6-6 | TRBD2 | CASSPLAGPPTGETQYF | TGTGCCAGCAGTCCACTAGCGGGCCCACCCACCGGAGAGACCCAGTACTTC
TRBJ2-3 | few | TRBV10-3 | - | CAISEGQSTDTQYF | TGTGCCATCAGTGAGGGACAGAGCACAGATACGCAGTATTTT
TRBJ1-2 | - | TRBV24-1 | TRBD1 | CATSDEGQIYGYTF | TGTGCCACCAGTGATGAGGGACAGATCTATGGCTACACCTTC
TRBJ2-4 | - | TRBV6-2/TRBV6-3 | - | CASSRNRDRSKNIQYF | TGTGCCAGCAGCCGCAACAGGGATCGGTCCAAAAACATTCAGTACTTC
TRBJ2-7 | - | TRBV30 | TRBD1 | CAWSGSRGFYEQYF | TGTGCCTGGAGTGGGTCCAGGGGGTTCTACGAGCAGTACTTC
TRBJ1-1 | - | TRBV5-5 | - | CASSLRRGFYTEAFF | TGTGCCAGCAGTCTGAGGCGGGGGTTTTACACTGAAGCTTTCTTT
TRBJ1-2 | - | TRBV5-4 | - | CASSSTPLYGYTF | TGTGCCAGCAGCTCCACCCCACTTTATGGCTACACCTTC
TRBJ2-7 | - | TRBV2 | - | CASSAKGEWYEQYF | TGTGCCAGCAGTGCAAAGGGGGAATGGTACGAGCAGTACTTC
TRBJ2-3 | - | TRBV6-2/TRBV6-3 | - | CASSYDFGTSDTQYF | TGTGCCAGCAGTTACGATTTCGGGACATCCGATACGCAGTATTTT
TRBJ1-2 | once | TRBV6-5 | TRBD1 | CASSYAGGNYGYTF | TGTGCCAGCAGTTACGCAGGGGGGAACTATGGCTACACCTTC
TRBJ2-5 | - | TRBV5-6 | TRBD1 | CASSSRTGLSVTQYF | TGTGCCAGCAGCTCACGGACAGGTCTAAGTGTGACCCAGTACTTC
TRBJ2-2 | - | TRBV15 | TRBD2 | CATSRDPTGGGELFF | TGTGCCACCAGCCGAGACCCAACGGGGGGCGGGGAGCTGTTTTTT
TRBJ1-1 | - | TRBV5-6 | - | CASSLAGIGNTEAFF | TGTGCCAGCAGCTTGGCCGGGATTGGGAACACTGAAGCTTTCTTT
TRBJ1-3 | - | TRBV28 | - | CASRDSGSGNTIYF | TGTGCCAGCAGGGACAGTGGCTCTGGAAACACCATATATTTT
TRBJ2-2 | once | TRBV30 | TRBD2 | CAWTGGYSGELFF | TGTGCCTGGACCGGGGGGTATTCCGGGGAGCTGTTTTTT
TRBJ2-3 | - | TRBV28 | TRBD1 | CASSRTKGQGLATDTQYF | TGTGCCAGCAGTCGAACAAAGGGACAGGGTTTAGCCACAGATACGCAGTATTTT
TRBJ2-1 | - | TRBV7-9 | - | CASSGRGAVYNEQFF | TGTGCCAGCAGCGGCCGGGGGGCGGTCTACAATGAGCAGTTCTTC
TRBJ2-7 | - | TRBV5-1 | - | CASRMSTGSYEQYF | TGCGCCAGCAGGATGTCGACCGGGTCCTACGAGCAGTACTTC
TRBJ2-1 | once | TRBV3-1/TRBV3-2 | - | CASSHRPDMYNEQFF | TGTGCCAGCAGCCATAGACCGGACATGTACAATGAGCAGTTCTTC
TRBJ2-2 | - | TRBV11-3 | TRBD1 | CASSFDRGRSGELFF | TGTGCCAGCAGCTTCGACAGGGGGCGCTCCGGGGAGCTGTTTTTT
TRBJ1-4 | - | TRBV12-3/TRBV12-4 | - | CASRPDEVIKVFF | TGTGCCAGCAGGCCCGACGAGGTGATAAAGGTGTTTTTT
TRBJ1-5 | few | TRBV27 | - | CASSRDSAQPQHF | TGTGCCAGCAGTCGGGACTCAGCGCAGCCCCAGCATTTT
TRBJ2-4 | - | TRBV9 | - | CASSLGGGSYIQYF | TGTGCCAGCAGCCTCGGGGGTGGGAGTTACATTCAGTACTTC
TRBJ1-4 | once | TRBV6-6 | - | CASIRGEKLFF | TGTGCCAGCATCCGGGGTGAAAAACTGTTTTTT
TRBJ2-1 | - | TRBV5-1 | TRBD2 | CASSGTSGGSYNEQFF | TGCGCCAGCAGCGGGACTAGCGGGGGATCCTACAATGAGCAGTTCTTC
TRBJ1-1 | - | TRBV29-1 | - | CSFKQGRNTEAFF | TGCAGCTTCAAACAGGGAAGGAACACTGAAGCTTTCTTT
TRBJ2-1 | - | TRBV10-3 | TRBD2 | CAITPGLAVNEQFF | TGTGCCATCACCCCGGGACTAGCAGTCAATGAGCAGTTCTTC
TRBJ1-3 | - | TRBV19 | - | CASSMTGDSGNTIYF | TGTGCCAGTAGTATGACAGGCGACTCTGGAAACACCATATATTTT
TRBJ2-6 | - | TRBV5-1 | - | CASSISGTGANVLTF | TGCGCCAGCAGCATTTCAGGTACTGGGGCCAACGTCCTGACTTTC
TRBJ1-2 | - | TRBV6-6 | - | CASSYSGGSNYGYTF | TGTGCCAGCAGTTACTCGGGAGGTAGTAACTATGGCTACACCTTC
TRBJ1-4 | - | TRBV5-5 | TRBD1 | CASSFAPQGETNEKLFF | TGTGCCAGCAGCTTTGCACCCCAGGGGGAAACTAATGAAAAACTGTTTTTT
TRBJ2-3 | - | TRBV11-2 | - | CASTSPPADTQYF | TGTGCCAGCACCTCCCCCCCAGCAGATACGCAGTATTTT
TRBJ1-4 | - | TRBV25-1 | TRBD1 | CASSESGQGVNEKLFF | TGTGCCAGCAGTGAATCCGGACAGGGGGTTAATGAAAAACTGTTTTTT
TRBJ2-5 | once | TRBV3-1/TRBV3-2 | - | CASSQMNQGQETQYF | TGTGCCAGCAGCCAAATGAATCAGGGCCAAGAGACCCAGTACTTC
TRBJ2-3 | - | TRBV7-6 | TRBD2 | CASSFLAGESTDTQYF | TGTGCCAGCAGCTTCCTAGCGGGGGAGAGCACAGATACGCAGTATTTT
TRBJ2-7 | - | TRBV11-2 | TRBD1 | CASSTDRDLPYEQYF | TGTGCCAGCAGCACTGACAGGGACCTTCCCTACGAGCAGTACTTC
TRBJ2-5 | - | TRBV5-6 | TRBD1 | CASSWDDRGREETQYF | TGTGCCAGCAGCTGGGATGACAGGGGGCGGGAAGAGACCCAGTACTTC
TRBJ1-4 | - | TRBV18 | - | CASSPQGTNEKLFF | TGTGCCAGCTCACCCCAGGGAACTAATGAAAAACTGTTTTTT
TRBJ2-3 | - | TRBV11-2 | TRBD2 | CASSLESGLAGNTDTQYF | TGTGCCAGCAGCTTAGAGTCGGGACTAGCGGGGAACACAGATACGCAGTATTTT
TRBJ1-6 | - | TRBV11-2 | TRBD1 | CASTSPETGGTYNSPLHF | TGTGCCAGCACCTCCCCCGAGACAGGGGGCACATATAATTCACCCCTCCACTTT
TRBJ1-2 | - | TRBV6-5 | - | CASSPWEGANYGYTF | TGTGCCAGCAGTCCCTGGGAGGGAGCTAACTATGGCTACACCTTC
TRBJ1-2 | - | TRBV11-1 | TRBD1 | CASSPTGKNGYTF | TGTGCCAGCAGCCCGACAGGGAAGAATGGCTACACCTTC
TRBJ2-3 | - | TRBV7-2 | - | CASMIPGADTQYF | TGTGCCAGCATGATCCCGGGGGCAGATACGCAGTATTTT
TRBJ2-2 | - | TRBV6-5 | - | CASSYEGATNTGELFF | TGTGCCAGCAGTTACGAAGGGGCAACGAACACCGGGGAGCTGTTTTTT
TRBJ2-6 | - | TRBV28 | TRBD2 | CASSPHGEGFPSGANVLTF | TGTGCCAGCAGCCCCCATGGGGAGGGTTTCCCCTCTGGGGCCAACGTCCTGACTTTC
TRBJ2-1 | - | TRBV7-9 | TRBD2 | CASSSARLAGSSYNEQFF | TGTGCCAGCAGCTCCGCCCGACTAGCGGGTAGCTCCTACAATGAGCAGTTCTTC
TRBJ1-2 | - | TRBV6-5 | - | CASSYGRAAGYTF | TGTGCCAGCAGTTACGGGCGAGCGGCCGGCTACACCTTC
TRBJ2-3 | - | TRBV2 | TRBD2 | CASSKLAGGTDTQYF | TGTGCCAGCAGTAAACTAGCGGGAGGAACAGATACGCAGTATTTT
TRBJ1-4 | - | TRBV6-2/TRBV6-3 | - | CASSYPDSLRNEKLFF | TGTGCCAGCAGTTACCCGGACAGTTTAAGAAATGAAAAACTGTTTTTT
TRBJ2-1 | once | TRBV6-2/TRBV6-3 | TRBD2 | CASSLYSGGDSYNEQFF | TGTGCCAGCAGTCTCTACAGCGGGGGGGACTCCTACAATGAGCAGTTCTTC
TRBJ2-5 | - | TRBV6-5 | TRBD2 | CASSFALAGVETQYF | TGTGCCAGCAGTTTCGCTTTAGCGGGAGTCGAGACCCAGTACTTC
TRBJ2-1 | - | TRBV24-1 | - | CATSDRTAISYNEQFF | TGTGCCACCAGTGACAGGACTGCCATCTCCTACAATGAGCAGTTCTTC
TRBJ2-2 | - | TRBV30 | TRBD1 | CAWSRTGKFTGELFF | TGTGCCTGGAGTCGGACAGGGAAGTTCACCGGGGAGCTGTTTTTT